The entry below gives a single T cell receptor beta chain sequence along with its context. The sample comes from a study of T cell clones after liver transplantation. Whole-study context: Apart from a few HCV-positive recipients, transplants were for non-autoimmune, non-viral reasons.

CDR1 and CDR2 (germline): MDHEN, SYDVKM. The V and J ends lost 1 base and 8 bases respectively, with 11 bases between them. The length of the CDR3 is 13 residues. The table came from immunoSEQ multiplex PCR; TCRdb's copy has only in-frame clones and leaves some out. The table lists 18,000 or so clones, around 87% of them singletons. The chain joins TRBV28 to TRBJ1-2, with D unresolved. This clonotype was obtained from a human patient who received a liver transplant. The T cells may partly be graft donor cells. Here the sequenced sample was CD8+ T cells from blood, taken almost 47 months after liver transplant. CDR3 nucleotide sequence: TGTGCCAGCAGTTTATTCCAGGCGGAGGGCTACACCTTC. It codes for CASSLFQAEGYTF.